Many counts were recorded for the clone carrying this TCR beta chain. Germline-derived CDR1 and CDR2 are GTSNPN and SVGIG (reference sequence). V lost 4 bases to trimming and J lost 4 bases, with 13 bases between them. This CDR3 contains 13 residues. Newly diagnosed hyperthyroidism patients aged 18 to 65 years had disease lasting under 2 months. The sample of blood was obtained at first hyperthyroidism diagnosis (before any ophthalmopathy symptoms). The source of the sample is a study of T cells in Graves' hyperthyroidism and ophthalmopathy. Background on the study: Peripheral blood was secured at the point of initial diagnosis, before any treatment.

RNA transcripts were the template for amplifying TCR beta CDR3 regions. The HTBI primer set drove a first-round RT-PCR of the TCR CDR3. One entry per CDR3 protein results from TCRdb running MiXCR on the multiplex PCR reads. The table includes over 700,000 distinct CDR3 sequences, around 20% detected once. This receptor was identified in a woman in her 50s with Graves' hyperthyroidism that later progressed to Graves' ophthalmopathy. The chain has TRBV30 and TRBJ2-5; the D gene could be TRBD1 or TRBD2 (5 bases each). Sequences were obtained from blood. The CDR3 bases are TGTGCCTGGAAAGTTCGAGGGGCAGAGACCCAGTACTTC. As protein: CAWKVRGAETQYF.